This T cell receptor beta chain was profiled in a study of blood T cell repertoires in COVID-19. The overall study: Material from acute and convalescent COVID-19 was sourced from the United States, Italy and Spain. PBMCs, B-cell-depleted T cells, or T cells provided the cDNA or gDNA that made up the material.

Original handling: Researchers report that nucleated cell counts were estimated from reference gene primer amplification. The data were produced by immunoSEQ multiplex PCR, yet TCRdb's version contains in-frame clones alone and is incomplete. The V and J calls and the clone size are those of that table, but D and trimming were determined from the DNA. The data contain about 110,000 clones, 84% of them singletons. V shed 5 bases and J 8 bases; nucleotides not matched to a gene: 7. Germline CDR1 SGHNT, CDR2 YYREEE (reference sequence). The CDR3 has 13 amino acids. What was sequenced was peripheral blood. This rearrangement joins TRBV5-4 to TRBJ1-2, with 9 bases that match TRBD1. This TCR was sampled from a woman aged 50 to 65 with acute or convalescent COVID-19. CDR3 sequence: CASRTTGGDGYTF. CDR3 DNA sequence: TGTGCCAGCAGAACTACAGGGGGCGACGGCTACACCTTC.